Listed below are T cell receptor beta chains from one sample, sequenced in a study of OX40 agonist ivuxolimab in advanced cancers. The method was immunoSEQ multiplex PCR; TCRdb's version includes in-frame clones alone and lacks a portion of them. The sample carries some 70,000 clones, roughly 82% recorded once. The sample was CD4+ or CD8+ T cells sorted from blood, taken in a trial of the OX40 agonist ivuxolimab. Source of these receptors: an adult with an advanced solid tumor such as melanoma, head and neck, liver or kidney cancer. Each CDR3 is given with its conserved first and last residue. The D gene is left open where the match is weak. Clone size is not always given. Where it is, it says once, few, many or a class for expanded clones.

TRBJ1-1 - - 15 TRBV27 TGTGCCAGCAGCCTCCCGGGTCGATCGAACACTGAAGCTTTCTTT CASSLPGRSNTEAFF
TRBJ1-1 TRBD1 few 11 TRBV29-1 TGCAGCGGTGGATTTGACAGGGAGACTTTCTTT CSGGFDRETFF
TRBJ1-6 TRBD1 - 14 TRBV5-1 TGCGCCACCCGCGCGGGGACAGCAAATTCACCCCTCCACTTT CATRAGTANSPLHF
TRBJ1-3 - few 14 TRBV7-2 TGTGCCAGCAGCCCTGGCTACTCTGGAAACACCATATATTTT CASSPGYSGNTIYF
TRBJ1-6 TRBD1 - 14 TRBV2 TGTGCCAGCAGCTTGGACAGGGGTAATTCACCCCTCCACTTT CASSLDRGNSPLHF
TRBJ1-6 TRBD1 - 14 TRBV18 TGTGCCAGCTCATCCGACAGGGGAGGTTCACCCCTCCACTTT CASSSDRGGSPLHF
TRBJ1-4 - once 13 TRBV7-2 TGTGCCAGCAGCTTAGTAGATGGCGAAAAACTGTTTTTT CASSLVDGEKLFF
TRBJ1-4 - - 14 TRBV27 TGTGCCAGCACCCTAATGGGGGGAAGTGAAAAACTGTTTTTT CASTLMGGSEKLFF
TRBJ1-5 TRBD1 - 17 TRBV7-9 TGTGCCAGCAGCCAGGGACAGACCCTCTATAGCAATCAGCCCCAGCATTTT CASSQGQTLYSNQPQHF
TRBJ2-1 TRBD1 - 16 TRBV18 TGTGCCAGCTCACCGGGGACAGGGGGTCGTTACAATGAGCAGTTCTTC CASSPGTGGRYNEQFF
TRBJ2-1 TRBD2 - 15 TRBV12-5 TGTGCTAGTGGCCCGAGACTAGCGGGGGGGGTTGAGCAGTTCTTC CASGPRLAGGVEQFF
TRBJ1-2 TRBD1 - 15 TRBV5-1 TGCGCCAGCAGCTTGCAGGGACAGGGGGCTTATGGCTACACCTTC CASSLQGQGAYGYTF
TRBJ2-5 - - 13 TRBV18 TGTGCCAGCTCACCACGGAGTAAAGAGACCCAGTACTTC CASSPRSKETQYF
TRBJ1-2 - - 13 TRBV27 TGTGCCAGCAGCCCACAGGGAGGTAGTGGCTACACCTTC CASSPQGGSGYTF
TRBJ1-3 TRBD1 - 14 TRBV5-1 TGCGCCAGCAGGCTCCAGGGGGGTGGAAACACCATATATTTT CASRLQGGGNTIYF
TRBJ2-1 TRBD2 - 14 TRBV7-7 TGTGCCAGCGCACTAGCGGGGGGGTCCAATGAGCAGTTCTTC CASALAGGSNEQFF
TRBJ1-2 TRBD1 - 15 TRBV4-3 TGCGCCAGCAGCCAGGAAATTCAGGGGGCGCGTGGCTACACCTTC CASSQEIQGARGYTF
TRBJ1-2 - few 13 TRBV11-2 TGTGCCAGCAGCTTGGACACCCCCTATGGCTACACCTTC CASSLDTPYGYTF
TRBJ2-1 TRBD1 - 15 TRBV4-3 TGCGCCAGCAGCCCCGGGCAGGGGGCGAGCAATGAGCAGTTCTTC CASSPGQGASNEQFF
TRBJ1-2 - - 16 TRBV9 TGTGCCAGCGCACCAACGTATAGGGCCCCTAACTATGGCTACACCTTC CASAPTYRAPNYGYTF
TRBJ2-7 - few 15 TRBV6-6 TGTGCCAGCACCGAAGAGGGGGTTCCCGGGTACGAGCAGTACTTC CASTEEGVPGYEQYF
TRBJ1-2 - - 12 TRBV7-9 TGTGCCAGCAGCTTAGACATGTGGGGCTACACCTTC CASSLDMWGYTF
TRBJ1-2 TRBD1 once 15 TRBV4-1 TGCGCCAGCAGCCAAGAGACAGGGCTTAACTATGGCTACACCTTC CASSQETGLNYGYTF
TRBJ1-2 - - 14 TRBV10-3 TGTGCCATCAGGGGACTGAGGACTAACTATGGCTACACCTTC CAIRGLRTNYGYTF
TRBJ1-5 - - 15 TRBV6-5 TGTGCCAGCAGTTACTCGATTGCTAGCAATCAGCCCCAGCATTTT CASSYSIASNQPQHF
TRBJ1-2 - - 13 TRBV5-6 TGTGCCAGCAGCTTGGACAGAAACTATGGCTACACCTTC CASSLDRNYGYTF
TRBJ2-3 - - 16 TRBV5-6 TGTGCCAGCAGCTTGGGCGGCAGCTATAGCACAGATACGCAGTATTTT CASSLGGSYSTDTQYF
TRBJ2-4 - - 14 TRBV7-2 TGTGCCAGCAGCCCGCTTAGGGCCAAAAACATTCAGTACTTC CASSPLRAKNIQYF
TRBJ1-1 - - 15 TRBV6-5 TGTGCCAGCAGTCCCGGTTTCAGACCGAACACTGAAGCTTTCTTT CASSPGFRPNTEAFF
TRBJ2-3 TRBD2 - 19 TRBV4-2 TGTGCCAGTAGCCCACTAGCGGGGGGGCCGGATGGCTCGAGAGATACGCAGTATTTT CASSPLAGGPDGSRDTQYF
TRBJ1-6 - once 13 TRBV5-8 TGTGCCAGCAGCCCGGGTGGCGACTCACCCCTCCACTTT CASSPGGDSPLHF
TRBJ2-7 TRBD1 - 14 TRBV7-3 TGTGCCAGCAGCCGGGGACAGGGGGACTACGAGCAGTACTTC CASSRGQGDYEQYF
TRBJ1-5 - - 17 TRBV28 TGTGCCAGCAGTTTGGGTGTAGGACTTTATAGCAATCAGCCCCAGCATTTT CASSLGVGLYSNQPQHF
TRBJ1-5 - - 11 TRBV29-1 TGCAGCGTTGGGGGGGATCGGCCCCAGCATTTT CSVGGDRPQHF
TRBJ2-5 - once 17 TRBV5-1 TGCGCCAGCAGCTTGGGGTCGGTCGGGGGGCGCGGGGAGACCCAGTACTTC CASSLGSVGGRGETQYF
TRBJ2-1 - - 15 TRBV2 TGTGCCAGCAGTGTGAGGGGCCTCTCCTACAATGAGCAGTTCTTC CASSVRGLSYNEQFF
TRBJ2-7 TRBD2 - 15 TRBV7-9 TGTGCCAGCAGCTTCCTACTAGCGGGGGGTGGAGAGCAGTACTTC CASSFLLAGGGEQYF
TRBJ1-5 - few 15 TRBV7-2 TGTGCCAGCAGCTTAGTTGGGGGAGGGGATCAGCCCCAGCATTTT CASSLVGGGDQPQHF
TRBJ1-6 TRBD1 - 16 TRBV19 TGTGCCAGTAGTATAGGAGGACAGGGAGGAAATTCACCCCTCCACTTT CASSIGGQGGNSPLHF
TRBJ2-7 TRBD2 few 16 TRBV19 TGTGCCAGTAGTATTCGGGCAGCGGGGGGACACTACGAGCAGTACTTC CASSIRAAGGHYEQYF